This T cell receptor (beta chain) was retrieved from a study of CD8 T cells in ankylosing spondylitis. The CDR3 is 13 amino acids. Trimming cost V 3 bases and J 5 bases; bases outside gene matches: 4. Germline V gene data show CDR1 as SGHVS and CDR2 as FNYEAQ. The sample holds a few counts of this clonotype. What it binds is not known. MiXCR, run by TCRdb on the 5' RACE reads, gives a single entry per CDR3 protein. The sample records 200,000 to 250,000 distinct CDR3 sequences, around 17% being singletons. Findings and limits, study-wide: There was a TCR beta motif, made of several highly homologous variants, that appeared characteristic of ankylosing spondylitis blood.

Sequencing was performed on blood, either unsorted or a sorted T cell fraction (not recorded which). The chain combines TRBV7-6 with TRBJ2-7; 7 bases agree with TRBD1. The source of this sequence is a male donor with ankylosing spondylitis. The CDR3 sequence: CASSLPGGDEQYF. CDR3 bases: TGTGCCAGCAGCTTGCCAGGGGGAGACGAGCAGTACTTC.